These 7 T cell receptor beta chains share one sample of origin, sequenced in a study of blood T cell repertoires in COVID-19. Method: immunoSEQ multiplex PCR; TCRdb's copy keeps in-frame clones and lacks some. The sample consists of 250,000 to 350,000 clones, 80% to 90% of them appearing once. The material sequenced was PBMCs or T cells enriched from blood (not recorded which). The receptor set was obtained from a woman aged 18 to 35 who had recovered from COVID-19.

The rearrangement uses TRBV5-1 and TRBJ2-5; 7 nucleotides agree with TRBD2. V trimming: 1 base; J trimming: 3 bases; junction bases outside the gene matches: 6. Germline CDR1 reads SGHRS; CDR2 reads YFSETQ. CDR3 size: 15 residues. As DNA, the CDR3 is TGCGCCAGCAGCTTGATTCTAGCGGTTGAAGAGACCCAGTACTTC. As protein: CASSLILAVEETQYF. Drawing the rest from reference TRBV5-1 and TRBJ2-5, the complete variable domain is KAGVTQTPRYLIKTRGQQVTLSCSPISGHRSVSWYQQTPGQGLQFLFEYFSETQRNKGNFPGRFSGRQFSNSRSEMNVSTLELGDSALYLCASSLILAVEETQYFGPGTRLLVL.

The rearrangement joins TRBV15 to TRBJ1-2; the D is unclear. The germline CDR1 and CDR2 sequences are LNHNV and YYDKDF (reference sequence). The CDR3 loop spans 12 amino acids. Trimming left V 1 base short and J 7 bases short, with 7 bases between. In nucleotides, the CDR3 is TGTGCCACCAGCAGAGGTAGTGGTGGCTACACCTTC. It codes for CATSRGSGGYTF.

This clone was recorded only once. Germline and junction disagree at one end, which may indicate a read error. V and J are TRBV6-7 and TRBJ1-3, with D maybe TRBD1 (6 bases). TRBV6-7 is reported as an ORF; its role is uncertain. The CDR3 contains 18 residues. The CDR3 region has the DNA TGTGCCAGCAGTTACCCCGAACAGGGACCCTTATCTGAAAACACCATATATTTT. Protein: CASSYPEQGPLSENTIYF.

This chain joins TRBV5-1 and TRBJ2-3; D gene uncertain. Trimming shortened V by 2 bases and J by 6 bases, and 7 bases separated the two germline ends. The CDR3 runs to 12 residues. CDR1 is SGHRS and CDR2 is YFSETQ in the germline V gene. CDR3 region: CASSLFQDTQYF. The CDR3 nucleotides read TGCGCCAGCAGCTTATTTCAGGATACGCAGTATTTT. Together with reference TRBV5-1 and TRBJ2-3, the CDR3 gives the full variable domain: KAGVTQTPRYLIKTRGQQVTLSCSPISGHRSVSWYQQTPGQGLQFLFEYFSETQRNKGNFPGRFSGRQFSNSRSEMNVSTLELGDSALYLCASSLFQDTQYFGPGTRLTVL.

The J gene is TRBJ1-1, the V gene TRBV29-1; D may be TRBD1 (5 bases). Per germline, CDR1 SQVTM and CDR2 ANQGSEA. Deletions cut 4 bases from V and 0 bases from J, with 12 bases between. This CDR3 has 14 residues. The CDR3 here is CSVAGLVLNTEAFF. For the CDR3, the DNA is TGCAGCGTTGCAGGGTTAGTTCTGAACACTGAAGCTTTCTTT.

CDR3 loop: CASSQGPVDARGYTF. CDR3 nucleotides: TGCGCCAGCAGCCAAGGTCCGGTCGACGCTAGGGGCTACACCTTC. The V call is TRBV4-1, the J call TRBJ1-2; D remains unclear. This CDR3 is built from 15 residues. The V end was cut by 1 base, the J end by 8 bases, with 17 bases between. In germline, CDR1 is MGHRA, CDR2 YSYEKL.

This chain uses TRBV5-1 with TRBJ2-2, with D unresolved. The CDR3 is made up of 14 amino acids. Trimming took off 0 bases at V and 1 base at J, with 4 bases between the two ends. Germline assignment: CDR1 SGHRS and CDR2 YFSETQ. The CDR3 sequence: CASSLVLNTGELFF. The CDR3 coding sequence is TGCGCCAGCAGCTTGGTCCTGAACACCGGGGAGCTGTTTTTT. Looking up the rest from reference TRBV5-1 and TRBJ2-2 gives the full variable domain: KAGVTQTPRYLIKTRGQQVTLSCSPISGHRSVSWYQQTPGQGLQFLFEYFSETQRNKGNFPGRFSGRQFSNSRSEMNVSTLELGDSALYLCASSLVLNTGELFFGEGSRLTVL.